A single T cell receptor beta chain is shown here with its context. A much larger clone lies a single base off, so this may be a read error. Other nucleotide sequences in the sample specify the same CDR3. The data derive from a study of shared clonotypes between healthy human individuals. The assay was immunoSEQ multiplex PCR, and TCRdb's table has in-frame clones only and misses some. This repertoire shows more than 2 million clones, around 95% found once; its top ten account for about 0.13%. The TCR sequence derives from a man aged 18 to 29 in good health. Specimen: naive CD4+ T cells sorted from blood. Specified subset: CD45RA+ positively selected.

The CDR3, as DNA: TGCGCCAGCAGCTTGGAGGGGTTAAATCAGCCCCAGCATTTT. It specifies CASSLEGLNQPQHF. The chain combines TRBV5-1 with TRBJ1-5; tentatively, D is TRBD1 (5 bases). The CDR3 runs 14 residues. V lost 0 bases and J 4 bases, leaving 8 bases between the germline ends. Germline V gene data show CDR1 as SGHRS and CDR2 as YFSETQ.